What follows is one T cell receptor (beta chain) and its context. Its antigen is unidentified. Random-hexamer reverse transcription was applied to about 0.45 to 1 ug RNA. An immunoSEQ multiplex PCR amplified TCR beta CDR3 over 54 Vbeta and 13 Jbeta. One entry per CDR3 protein, called by TCRdb with MiXCR from the immunoSEQ multiplex PCR reads. The sample carries roughly 150,000 distinct CDR3 sequences, 94% recorded once. Germline-derived CDR1 and CDR2 are SGHTA and FQGNSA. The trim removed 5 bases at V and 0 bases at J, leaving 16 bases unmatched. This CDR3 spans 19 amino acids. Sequencing of TCR beta drew on CD8+ and CD4+ T cells from blood. Both CD4+ and CD8+ T cells were negatively isolated, and TEMRA cells underwent FACS enrichment. The data stem from a study of CD8 T cells in Susac syndrome. Study-wide results and caveats: The study acknowledged a relatively small number of individuals in its TCR sequencing and HLA analysis.

The sequenced sample consisted of CD4+ T cells from PBMCs. This receptor was identified in a human donor with multiple sclerosis. The chain recombines TRBV7-2 with TRBJ2-3, with TRBD2 matching over 8 bases. CDR3: CASSPKSGGPHSSTDTQYF. The CDR3 nucleotides read TGTGCCAGCAGCCCTAAGAGCGGGGGACCCCATTCAAGCACAGATACGCAGTATTTT.